A single sample is the source of the 10 T cell receptor beta chains below, sequenced in a study of cytomegalovirus exposure and HLA in healthy donors. Primers for the PCR totalled 60 Vbeta and 13 Jbeta. Profiling relied on immunoSEQ multiplex PCR, and the TCRdb table lists in-frame clones only, not all of them. The table has some 190,000 clones, 75% to 90% seen once. The sequencing sample was made of PBMCs. Receptors originate from a boy between 2 and 10 years old in good health and CMV-seronegative.

The chain employs TRBV6-4 and TRBJ2-2; 8 nucleotides match TRBD1. V shed 4 bases, J shed 6 bases, and the junction held 4 bases outside the gene matches. The germline CDR1 and CDR2 sequences are MRHNA and SNTAGT. The CDR3 has 14 amino acids. CDR3 DNA sequence: TGTGCCAGCAGTGTCGAGACAGGGGCCGGGGAGCTGTTTTTT. It specifies CASSVETGAGELFF.

This chain connects TRBV28 to TRBJ1-4; TRBD1 might be the D (5 bases). Trimming stripped 5 bases from V and 6 bases from J, with 13 bases between. Germline CDR1 reads MDHEN; CDR2 reads SYDVKM. The CDR3 is 14 residues long. This CDR3 is CASSTGTRDEKLFF. CDR3 bases: TGTGCCAGCAGTACCGGGACTAGGGATGAAAAACTGTTTTTT.

The gene calls are TRBV18 and TRBJ1-1, with D unclear. The V gene's germline CDR1 is KGHSH and CDR2 LQKENI. Trimming pared 3 bases from V and 1 base from J, leaving 18 bases between. This CDR3 region has 17 residues. The CDR3 protein is CASSPFLSGNTNTEAFF. The CDR3 region has the DNA TGTGCCAGCTCACCTTTTCTATCGGGGAATACGAACACTGAAGCTTTCTTT.

This chain joins TRBV5-5 and TRBJ1-3; 9 bases line up with TRBD1. The CDR3 spans 16 residues. V shed 2 bases and J 2 bases; nucleotides not matched to a gene: 5. The germline CDR1 and CDR2 sequences are SGHKS and YYEKEE (reference sequence). The CDR3 DNA is TGTGCCAGCAGCTTTACAGGGGGCATTACTGGAAACACCATATATTTT. Translating it yields CASSFTGGITGNTIYF.

This chain links TRBV30 with TRBJ2-3; 8 bases fit TRBD2. The junction had 5 bases not matched to a gene; V was cut back by 1 base and J by 2 bases. This CDR3 is 15 amino acids long. CDR1 and CDR2 (germline): GTSNPN, SVGIG (reference sequence). The CDR3 nucleotides read TGTGCCTGGAGTGAGGGACTAGGACACACAGATACGCAGTATTTT. Its translation: CAWSEGLGHTDTQYF.

This clone was seen once. The chain carries TRBV2 and TRBJ2-1, with 8 bases matching TRBD2. V was pared by 7 bases and J by 4 bases, with 6 bases of the junction left unmatched. CDR3 length: 14 amino acids. Germline values: CDR1 SNHLY, CDR2 FYNNEI. The CDR3 DNA reads TGTGCCAGCACGCGGCGGGGGGTTTACAATGAGCAGTTCTTC. Translating it yields CASTRRGVYNEQFF.

The chain uses TRBV5-4 and TRBJ1-2; D may be TRBD1 (6 bases). The CDR3 is made up of 14 amino acids. Trimming took 0 bases from V and 3 from J, leaving 9 bases between them. Germline loops: CDR1 SGHNT, CDR2 YYREEE (reference sequence). CDR3 amino acids: CASSLDNRDYGYTF. In nucleotides, the CDR3 is TGTGCCAGCAGCTTGGACAACAGGGACTATGGCTACACCTTC.

J is TRBJ1-6 and V is TRBV30, with D possibly TRBD1 on 6 matching bases. V lost 0 bases, J lost 9 bases, and 18 bases lay in between. Germline-derived CDR1 and CDR2 are GTSNPN and SVGIG (reference sequence). The CDR3 consists of 16 residues. CDR3 protein: CAWSVLGSQGGSPLHF. CDR3 nucleotides: TGTGCCTGGAGTGTATTGGGATCCCAAGGGGGTTCACCCCTCCACTTT.

The rearrangement links TRBV6-4 to TRBJ2-3, with TRBD2 matching over 12 bases. The CDR3 loop spans 16 amino acids. CDR1 is MRHNA and CDR2 is SNTAGT in the germline V gene. The V segment lost 7 bases and the J segment 2 bases; nucleotides outside the gene matches: 7. CDR3 amino acids: CASKQTSGSFTDTQYF. CDR3 in DNA: TGTGCCAGCAAGCAGACTAGCGGGAGTTTCACAGATACGCAGTATTTT.

The chain couples TRBV27 to TRBJ1-1, with D possibly being TRBD1 (6 bases). There are 14 residues in the CDR3. Trimming shortened V by 6 bases and J by 3 bases, and 14 bases separated the two germline ends. From germline, CDR1 is MNHEY and CDR2 SMNVEV (reference sequence). The CDR3 bases are TGTGCCAGCAGCAAACAGGGAGGGGACACTGAAGCTTTCTTT. Protein sequence: CASSKQGGDTEAFF.